This TCR beta chain was sequenced for a study of cytomegalovirus exposure and HLA in healthy donors. Study summary: A subsequent analysis reported that the 95 to 150 validation repertoires were produced on the same platform that had also been used for the roughly 700 first-cohort repertoires.

The length of the CDR3 is 19 residues. V was pared by 1 base and J by 3 bases, with 15 bases of the junction left unmatched. CDR1 and CDR2 (germline): MDHEN, SYDVKM. This clone has only one observation. The data were produced by immunoSEQ multiplex PCR, yet TCRdb's version contains in-frame clones alone and is incomplete. The sample yields about 280,000 clones, around 89% seen once. The sample taken for sequencing was PBMCs. The chain carries TRBV28 and TRBJ2-7, with 10 nucleotides matching TRBD1. The receptor comes from a woman under 30 in good health and CMV-seronegative. The CDR3 protein is CASSLSTNAGTGDLYEQYF. The DNA of the CDR3 is TGTGCCAGCAGTTTATCCACGAACGCCGGGACAGGGGACCTCTACGAGCAGTACTTC.